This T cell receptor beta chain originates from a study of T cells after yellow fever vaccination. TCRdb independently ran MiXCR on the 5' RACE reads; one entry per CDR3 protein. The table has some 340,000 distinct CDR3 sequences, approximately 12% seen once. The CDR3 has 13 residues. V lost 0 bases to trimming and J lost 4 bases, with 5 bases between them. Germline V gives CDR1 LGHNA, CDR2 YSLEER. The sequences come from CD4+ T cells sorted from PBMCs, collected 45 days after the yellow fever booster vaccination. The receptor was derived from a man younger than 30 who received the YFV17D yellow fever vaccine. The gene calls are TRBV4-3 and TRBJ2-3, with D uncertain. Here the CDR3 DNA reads TGCGCCAGCAGCCAAGACACGTCAGATACGCAGTATTTT. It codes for CASSQDTSDTQYF.